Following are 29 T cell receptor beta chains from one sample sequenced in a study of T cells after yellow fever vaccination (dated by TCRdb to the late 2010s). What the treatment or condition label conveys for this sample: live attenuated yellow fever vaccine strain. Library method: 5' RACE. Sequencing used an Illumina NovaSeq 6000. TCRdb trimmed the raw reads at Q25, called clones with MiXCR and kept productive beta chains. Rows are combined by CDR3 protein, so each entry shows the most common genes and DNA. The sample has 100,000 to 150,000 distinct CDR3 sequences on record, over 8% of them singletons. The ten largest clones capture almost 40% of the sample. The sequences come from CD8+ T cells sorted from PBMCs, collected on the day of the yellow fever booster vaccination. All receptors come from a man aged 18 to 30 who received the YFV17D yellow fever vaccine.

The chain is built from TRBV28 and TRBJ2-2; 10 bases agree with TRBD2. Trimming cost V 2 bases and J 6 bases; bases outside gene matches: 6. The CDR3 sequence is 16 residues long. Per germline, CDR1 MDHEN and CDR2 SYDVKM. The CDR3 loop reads CASSLTSGVPSGELFF. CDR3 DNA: TGTGCCAGCAGTTTAACTAGCGGGGTTCCCTCCGGGGAGCTGTTTTTT.

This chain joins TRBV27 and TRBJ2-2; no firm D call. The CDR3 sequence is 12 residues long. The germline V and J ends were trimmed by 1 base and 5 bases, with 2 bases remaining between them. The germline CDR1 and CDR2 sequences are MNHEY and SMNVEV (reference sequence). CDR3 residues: CASSLLTGELFF. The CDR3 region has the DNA TGTGCCAGCAGTTTATTGACCGGGGAGCTGTTTTTT.

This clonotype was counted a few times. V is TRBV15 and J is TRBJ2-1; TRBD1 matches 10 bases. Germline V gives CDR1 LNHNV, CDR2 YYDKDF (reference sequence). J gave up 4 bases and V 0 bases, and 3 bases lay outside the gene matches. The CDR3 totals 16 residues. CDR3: CATSREGTGVYNEQFF. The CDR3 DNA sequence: TGTGCCACCAGCAGAGAAGGGACAGGGGTGTACAATGAGCAGTTCTTC.

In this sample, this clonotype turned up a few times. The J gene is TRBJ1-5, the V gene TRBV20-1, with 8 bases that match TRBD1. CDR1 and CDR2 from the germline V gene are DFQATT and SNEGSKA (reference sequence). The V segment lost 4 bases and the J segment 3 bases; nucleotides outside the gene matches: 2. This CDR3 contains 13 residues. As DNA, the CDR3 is TGCAGTGCTACGGGACAGGACAATCAGCCCCAGCATTTT. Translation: CSATGQDNQPQHF.

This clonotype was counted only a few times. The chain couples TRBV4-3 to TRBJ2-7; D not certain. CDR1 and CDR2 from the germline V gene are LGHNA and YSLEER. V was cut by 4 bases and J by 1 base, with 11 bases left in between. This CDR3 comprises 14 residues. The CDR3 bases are TGCGCCAGCAGCCCTACGGACGGATCCTACGAGCAGTACTTC. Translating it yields CASSPTDGSYEQYF.

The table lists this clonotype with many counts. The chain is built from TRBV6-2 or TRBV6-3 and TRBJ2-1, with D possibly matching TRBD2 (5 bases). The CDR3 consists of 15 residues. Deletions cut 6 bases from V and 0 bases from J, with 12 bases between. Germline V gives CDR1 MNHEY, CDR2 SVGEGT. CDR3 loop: CASSPGLGSYNEQFF. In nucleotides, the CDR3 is TGTGCCAGCAGCCCCGGACTGGGCTCCTACAATGAGCAGTTCTTC.

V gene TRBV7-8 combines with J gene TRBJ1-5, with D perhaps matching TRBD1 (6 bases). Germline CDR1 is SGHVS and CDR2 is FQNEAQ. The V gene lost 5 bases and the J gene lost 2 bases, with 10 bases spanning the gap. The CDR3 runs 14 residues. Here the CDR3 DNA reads TGTGCCAGCAGCCCCTGGACAGGCAATCAGCCCCAGCATTTT. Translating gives CASSPWTGNQPQHF. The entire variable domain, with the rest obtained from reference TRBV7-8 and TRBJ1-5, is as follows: GAGVSQSPRYKVAKRGQDVALRCDPISGHVSLFWYQQALGQGPEFLTYFQNEAQLDKSGLPSDRFFAERPEGSVSTLKIQRTQQEDSAVYLCASSPWTGNQPQHFGDGTRLSIL.

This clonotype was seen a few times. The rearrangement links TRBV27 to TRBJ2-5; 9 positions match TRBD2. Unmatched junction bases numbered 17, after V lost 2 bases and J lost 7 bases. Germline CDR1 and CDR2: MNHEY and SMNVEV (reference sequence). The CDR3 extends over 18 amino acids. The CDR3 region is CASSLISGGPLAVGTQYF. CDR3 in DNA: TGTGCCAGCAGTTTAATCAGCGGGGGGCCCCTCGCCGTGGGGACCCAGTACTTC.

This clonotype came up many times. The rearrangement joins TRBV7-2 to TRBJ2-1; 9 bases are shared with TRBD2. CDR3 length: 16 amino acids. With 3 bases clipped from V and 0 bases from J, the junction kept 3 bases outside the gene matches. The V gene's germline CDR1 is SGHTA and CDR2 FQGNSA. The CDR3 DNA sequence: TGTGCCAGCAGCTTCCTAGCGGGGAGCTCCTACAATGAGCAGTTCTTC. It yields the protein CASSFLAGSSYNEQFF.

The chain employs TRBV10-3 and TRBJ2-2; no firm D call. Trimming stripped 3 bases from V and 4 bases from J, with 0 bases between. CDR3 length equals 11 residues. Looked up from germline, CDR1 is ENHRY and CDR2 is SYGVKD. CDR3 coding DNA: TGTGCCATCAGTGACACCGGGGAGCTGTTTTTT. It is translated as CAISDTGELFF.

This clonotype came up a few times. The CDR3 bases are TGTGCCAGCCAAGGCGGAGTTAACACCGGGGAGCTGTTTTTT. Translation: CASQGGVNTGELFF. The chain employs TRBV7-9 and TRBJ2-2, with D uncertain. This CDR3 spans 14 amino acids. CDR1 is SEHNR and CDR2 is FQNEAQ in the germline V gene (reference sequence). Deletions cut 8 bases from V and 2 bases from J, with 12 bases between. Using reference TRBV7-9 and TRBJ2-2 for the parts outside the CDR3, the full variable domain is DTGVSQNPRHKITKRGQNVTFRCDPISEHNRLYWYRQTLGQGPEFLTYFQNEAQLEKSRLLSDRFSAERPKGSFSTLEIQRTEQGDSAMYLCASQGGVNTGELFFGEGSRLTVL.

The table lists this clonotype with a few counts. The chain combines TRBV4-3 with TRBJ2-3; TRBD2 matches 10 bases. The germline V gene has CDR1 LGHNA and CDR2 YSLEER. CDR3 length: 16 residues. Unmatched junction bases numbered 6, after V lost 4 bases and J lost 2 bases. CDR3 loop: CASSPLTSGSTDTQYF. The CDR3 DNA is TGCGCCAGCAGCCCCCTGACTAGCGGGTCCACAGATACGCAGTATTTT.

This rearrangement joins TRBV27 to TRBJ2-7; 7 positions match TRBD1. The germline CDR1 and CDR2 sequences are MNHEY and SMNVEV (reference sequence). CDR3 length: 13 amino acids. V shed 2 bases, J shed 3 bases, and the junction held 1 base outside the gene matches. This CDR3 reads CASSLTGDYEQYV. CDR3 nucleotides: TGTGCCAGCAGTTTAACAGGGGACTACGAGCAGTACGTC.

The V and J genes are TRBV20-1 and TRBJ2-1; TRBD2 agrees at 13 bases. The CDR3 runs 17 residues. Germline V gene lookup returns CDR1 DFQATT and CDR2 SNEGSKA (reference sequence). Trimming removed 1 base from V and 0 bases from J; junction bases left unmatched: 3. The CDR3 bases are TGCAGTGCTAGAGGGGGACTAGCGGGGTTCTCCTACAATGAGCAGTTCTTC. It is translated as CSARGGLAGFSYNEQFF.

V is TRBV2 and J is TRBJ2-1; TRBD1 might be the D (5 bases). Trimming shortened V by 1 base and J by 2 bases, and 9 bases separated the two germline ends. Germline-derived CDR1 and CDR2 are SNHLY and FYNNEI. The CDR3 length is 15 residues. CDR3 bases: TGTGCCAGCAGTGAAGGGCAGGGCACCTACAATGAGCAGTTCTTC. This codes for CASSEGQGTYNEQFF.

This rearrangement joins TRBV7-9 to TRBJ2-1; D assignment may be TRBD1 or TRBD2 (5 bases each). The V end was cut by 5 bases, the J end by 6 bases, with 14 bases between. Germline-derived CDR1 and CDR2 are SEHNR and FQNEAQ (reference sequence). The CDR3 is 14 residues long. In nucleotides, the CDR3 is TGTGCCAGCAGCGGTCTCGGGGCAACCAATGAGCAGTTCTTC. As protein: CASSGLGATNEQFF. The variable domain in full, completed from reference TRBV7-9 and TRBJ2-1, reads DTGVSQNPRHKITKRGQNVTFRCDPISEHNRLYWYRQTLGQGPEFLTYFQNEAQLEKSRLLSDRFSAERPKGSFSTLEIQRTEQGDSAMYLCASSGLGATNEQFFGPGTRLTVL.

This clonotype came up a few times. The CDR3 here is CASRAGTGRDTEAFF. The CDR3 coding sequence is TGTGCCAGCAGAGCCGGGACAGGGAGAGACACTGAAGCTTTCTTT. The rearrangement joins TRBV6-5 to TRBJ1-1; 9 bases are shared with TRBD1. CDR1 is MNHEY and CDR2 is SVGAGI in the germline V gene. CDR3 size: 15 residues. The V segment lost 6 bases and the J segment 3 bases; nucleotides outside the gene matches: 8.

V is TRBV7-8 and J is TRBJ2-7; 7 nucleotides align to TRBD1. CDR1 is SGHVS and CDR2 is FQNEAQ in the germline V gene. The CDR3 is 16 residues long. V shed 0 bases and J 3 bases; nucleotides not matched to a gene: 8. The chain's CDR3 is CASSLAHGAGGYEQYV. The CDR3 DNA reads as TGTGCCAGCAGCTTAGCCCACGGGGCAGGGGGCTACGAGCAGTACGTC.

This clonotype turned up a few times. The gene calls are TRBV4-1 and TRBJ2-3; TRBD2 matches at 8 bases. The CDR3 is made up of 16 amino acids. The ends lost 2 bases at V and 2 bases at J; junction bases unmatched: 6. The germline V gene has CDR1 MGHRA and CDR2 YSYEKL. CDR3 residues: CASSQYPGGVTDTQYF. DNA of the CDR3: TGCGCCAGCAGCCAATATCCGGGGGGGGTCACAGATACGCAGTATTTT.

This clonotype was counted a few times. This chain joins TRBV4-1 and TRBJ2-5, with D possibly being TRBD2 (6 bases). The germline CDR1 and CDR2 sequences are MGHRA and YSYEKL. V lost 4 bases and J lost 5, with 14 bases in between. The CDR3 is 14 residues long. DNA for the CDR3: TGCGCCAGCAGCCCAGAAGCTAGCGACGAGACCCAGTACTTC. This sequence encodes CASSPEASDETQYF.

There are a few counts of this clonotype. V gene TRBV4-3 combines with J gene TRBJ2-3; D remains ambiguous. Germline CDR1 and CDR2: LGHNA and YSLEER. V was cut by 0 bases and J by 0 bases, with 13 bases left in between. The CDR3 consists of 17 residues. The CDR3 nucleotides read TGCGCCAGCAGCCAAGAGGATCCGGGTTCAAGCACAGATACGCAGTATTTT. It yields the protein CASSQEDPGSSTDTQYF.

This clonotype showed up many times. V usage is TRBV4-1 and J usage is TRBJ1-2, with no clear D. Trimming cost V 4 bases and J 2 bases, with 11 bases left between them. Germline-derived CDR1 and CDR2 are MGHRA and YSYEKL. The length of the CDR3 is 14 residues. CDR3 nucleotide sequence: TGCGCCAGCAGCCCTTTGACGGGGAACTATGGCTACACCTTC. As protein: CASSPLTGNYGYTF.

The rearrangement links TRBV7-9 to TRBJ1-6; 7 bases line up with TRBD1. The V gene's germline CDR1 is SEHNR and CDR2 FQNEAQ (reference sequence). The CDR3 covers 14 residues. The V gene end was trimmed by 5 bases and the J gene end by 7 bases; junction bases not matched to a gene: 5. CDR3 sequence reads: CASSRDSLNSPLHF. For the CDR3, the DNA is TGTGCCAGCAGCCGGGACAGCTTAAATTCACCCCTCCACTTT.

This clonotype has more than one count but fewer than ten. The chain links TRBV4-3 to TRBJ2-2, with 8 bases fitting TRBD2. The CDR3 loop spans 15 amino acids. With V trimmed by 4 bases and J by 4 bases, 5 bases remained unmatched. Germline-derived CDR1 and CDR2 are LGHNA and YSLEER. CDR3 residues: CASSLTSGPTGELFF. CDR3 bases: TGCGCCAGCAGCCTAACTAGCGGCCCCACCGGGGAGCTGTTTTTT.

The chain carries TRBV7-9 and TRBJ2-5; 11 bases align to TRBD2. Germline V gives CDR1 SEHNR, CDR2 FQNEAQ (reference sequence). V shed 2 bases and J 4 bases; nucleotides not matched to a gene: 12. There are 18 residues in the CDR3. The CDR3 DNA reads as TGTGCCAGCAGCTTAAGAGCTTCTAGCGGGGGGATTGGAGAGACCCAGTACTTC. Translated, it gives CASSLRASSGGIGETQYF. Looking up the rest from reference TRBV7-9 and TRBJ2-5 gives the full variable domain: DTGVSQNPRHKITKRGQNVTFRCDPISEHNRLYWYRQTLGQGPEFLTYFQNEAQLEKSRLLSDRFSAERPKGSFSTLEIQRTEQGDSAMYLCASSLRASSGGIGETQYFGPGTRLLVL.

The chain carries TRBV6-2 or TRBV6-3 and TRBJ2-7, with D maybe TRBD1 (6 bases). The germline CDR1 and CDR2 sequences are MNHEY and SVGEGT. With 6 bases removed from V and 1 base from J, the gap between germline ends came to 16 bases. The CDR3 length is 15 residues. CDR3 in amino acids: CASRPGTIGSYEQYV. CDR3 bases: TGTGCCAGCAGACCCGGGACAATAGGGTCCTACGAGCAGTACGTC.

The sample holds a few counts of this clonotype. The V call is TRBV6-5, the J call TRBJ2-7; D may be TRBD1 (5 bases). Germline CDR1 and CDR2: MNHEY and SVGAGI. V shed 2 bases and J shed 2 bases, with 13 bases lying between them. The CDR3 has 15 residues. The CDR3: CASSYDQGITYEQYF. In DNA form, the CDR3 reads TGTGCCAGCAGTTACGACCAGGGTATCACCTACGAGCAGTACTTC.

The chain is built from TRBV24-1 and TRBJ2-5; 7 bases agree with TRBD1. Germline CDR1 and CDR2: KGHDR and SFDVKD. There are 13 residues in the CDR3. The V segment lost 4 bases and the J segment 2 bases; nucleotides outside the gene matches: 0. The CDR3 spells CATSEQGQETQYF. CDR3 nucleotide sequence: TGTGCCACCAGTGAACAGGGGCAAGAGACCCAGTACTTC.

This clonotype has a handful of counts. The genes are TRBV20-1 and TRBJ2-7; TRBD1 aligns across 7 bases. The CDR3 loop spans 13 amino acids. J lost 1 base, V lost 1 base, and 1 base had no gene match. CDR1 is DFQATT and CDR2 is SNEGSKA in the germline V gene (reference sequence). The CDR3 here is CSARGGQSYEQYF. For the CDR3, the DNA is TGCAGTGCTAGAGGGGGACAGTCCTACGAGCAGTACTTC.